Listed here are 8 T cell receptor beta chains from one sample, sequenced in a study of control samples from healthy donors and cancer patients. Sequenced by immunoSEQ multiplex PCR; TCRdb stores in-frame clones only, minus some. The sample consists of about 49,000 clones, 80% to 90% of them appearing once. Sequenced: PBMCs. The receptors come from a woman aged 50 to 60 with lung cancer.

The chain is built from TRBV6-2 or TRBV6-3 and TRBJ1-1; D gene uncertain. Germline-derived CDR1 and CDR2 are MNHEY and SVGEGT. The ends were cut back, 4 bases at V and 9 bases at J, with 15 bases in the middle. The CDR3 extends over 13 amino acids. The CDR3 coding sequence is TGTGCCAGCAGTTTTCACGAGGACGTCCAAGCTTTCTTT. Protein product: CASSFHEDVQAFF.

V and J are TRBV6-2 or TRBV6-3 and TRBJ1-1; 9 nucleotides align to TRBD1. With 2 bases clipped from V and 5 bases from J, the junction kept 12 bases outside the gene matches. Germline V gene sequence: CDR1 MNHEY, CDR2 SVGEGT. The CDR3 covers 17 residues. The CDR3 DNA reads TGTGCCAGCAGTTACCTCCTCGGGACAGGGATGAGAACTGAAGCTTTCTTT. Encoded protein: CASSYLLGTGMRTEAFF.

The chain joins TRBV2 to TRBJ1-2, with TRBD1 identical over 11 bases. The CDR3 covers 14 residues. J lost 5 bases, V lost 4 bases, and 3 bases had no gene match. CDR1 SNHLY and CDR2 FYNNEI come from the germline V gene. CDR3 region: CASSAGQGAYGYTF. DNA for the CDR3: TGTGCCAGCAGTGCAGGACAGGGGGCGTATGGCTACACCTTC. Together with reference TRBV2 and TRBJ1-2, the CDR3 gives the full variable domain: EPEVTQTPSHQVTQMGQEVILRCVPISNHLYFYWYRQILGQKVEFLVSFYNNEISEKSEIFDDQFSVERPDGSNFTLKIRSTKLEDSAMYFCASSAGQGAYGYTFGSGTRLTVV.

The chain combines TRBV3-1 (or the pseudogene TRBV3-2) with TRBJ2-7, with 12 bases lining up with TRBD1. This CDR3 has 14 amino acids. CDR1 is LGHDT, CDR2 YNNKEL, per germline (reference sequence). Trimming took 4 bases from V and 5 from J; bases not matched to a gene: 3. The CDR3 region is CASSPGQGANEQYF. The DNA for the CDR3 is TGTGCCAGCAGCCCGGGACAGGGGGCCAACGAGCAGTACTTC.

The chain couples TRBV12-5 to TRBJ1-1; 9 positions match TRBD1. Germline CDR1 is LGHNT and CDR2 is FRNRAP. CDR3 size: 17 residues. V lost 1 base and J lost 0; bases outside the gene matches: 6. The CDR3 reads CASGLGGTGYLNTEAFF. CDR3 nucleotides: TGTGCTAGTGGTTTGGGAGGGACAGGGTACCTGAACACTGAAGCTTTCTTT.

The gene calls are TRBV2 and TRBJ2-1, with D possibly matching TRBD1 (5 bases). Looked up from germline, CDR1 is SNHLY and CDR2 is FYNNEI. V was shortened by 11 bases and J by 7 bases, with 15 bases between the two germline ends. The CDR3 length is 12 residues. CDR3 coding DNA: TGTGCCGGCCAGGGCAATATGAATGAGCAGTTCTTC. Its protein is CAGQGNMNEQFF.

This clone was seen a single time. The J gene is TRBJ1-1, the V gene TRBV24-1; D is undetermined. Germline lookup yields CDR1 KGHDR and CDR2 SFDVKD. The ends were cut back, 0 bases at V and 3 bases at J, with 4 bases in the middle. The CDR3 extends over 13 amino acids. CDR3 loop: CATSDLLDTEAFF. The CDR3 nucleotides read TGTGCCACCAGTGATTTGCTCGACACTGAAGCTTTCTTT.

The chain is built from TRBV7-9 and TRBJ1-2; 12 bases fit TRBD1. This CDR3 is 15 amino acids long. Germline lookup yields CDR1 SEHNR and CDR2 FQNEAQ (reference sequence). V gave up 5 bases and J gave up 5 bases; unmatched junction bases: 6. The DNA for the CDR3 is TGTGCCAGCAGCCGTGGGGACAGGGGGCCTTATGGCTACACCTTC. Its translation: CASSRGDRGPYGYTF.